A single sample is the source of the 7 T cell receptor beta chains below, sequenced in a study of cytomegalovirus exposure and HLA in healthy donors. The PCR employed 60 Vbeta primers together with 13 Jbeta primers. Measured with immunoSEQ multiplex PCR; TCRdb has only the in-frame clones, and not every one. The sample records about 95,000 clones, about two thirds being singletons. Sequenced: PBMCs. These receptors were obtained from a woman between 45 and 60 years old in good health and CMV-seropositive.

The chain combines TRBV6-1 with TRBJ1-1; D is perhaps TRBD1 (5 bases). This CDR3 has 13 amino acids. The V end lost 5 bases, the J end lost 7 bases, and 14 bases lay between the germline ends. Looked up from germline, CDR1 is MNHNS and CDR2 is SASEGT. The CDR3 DNA sequence: TGTGCCAGCAGTTGGGGGGGGAGTCTTGAAGCTTTCTTT. As protein: CASSWGGSLEAFF.

V is TRBV6-4 and J is TRBJ1-1; 7 nucleotides agree with TRBD1. With 5 bases clipped from V and 1 base from J, the junction kept 10 bases outside the gene matches. The CDR3 is made up of 16 amino acids. The V gene's germline CDR1 is MRHNA and CDR2 SNTAGT. The CDR3 region has the DNA TGTGCCAGCAGTCGGGAGGGGGCAATCGGGAACACTGAAGCTTTCTTT. Translating it yields CASSREGAIGNTEAFF.

The chain uses TRBV7-3 and TRBJ1-1, with TRBD1 as a possible D gene (6 bases). Germline V gene sequence: CDR1 SGHTA, CDR2 FQGTGA. V was pared by 5 bases and J by 2 bases, with 12 bases between. The CDR3 has 14 residues. CDR3 DNA: TGTGCCAGCAGCCCAACAGGGAGAAACACTGAAGCTTTCTTT. Protein product: CASSPTGRNTEAFF.

This chain joins TRBV7-2 and TRBJ2-7, with D perhaps matching TRBD2 (5 bases). The V end was cut by 5 bases, the J end by 2 bases, with 13 bases between. The CDR3 runs 14 residues. Germline V gene lookup returns CDR1 SGHTA and CDR2 FQGNSA. The CDR3 sequence: CASSLRTVTYEQYF. The CDR3 coding sequence is TGTGCCAGCAGCCTGCGGACTGTAACCTACGAGCAGTACTTC.

The chain employs TRBV7-8 and TRBJ2-1; 7 positions agree with TRBD2. The CDR3 totals 17 residues. The germline V gene encodes CDR1 SGHVS and CDR2 FQNEAQ. Trimming removed 5 bases from V and 8 bases from J; junction bases left unmatched: 18. CDR3 loop: CASSERTRGGGRDEQFF. The CDR3 DNA reads as TGTGCCAGCAGCGAACGGACTAGAGGAGGCGGCCGCGATGAGCAGTTCTTC.

The V gene is TRBV7-2, the J gene TRBJ1-2; 8 bases are shared with TRBD1. Trimming cost V 3 bases and J 3 bases; bases outside gene matches: 9. CDR3 length: 16 amino acids. Germline V gene sequence: CDR1 SGHTA, CDR2 FQGNSA. The CDR3 protein is CASSFPTGGEHYGYTF. The CDR3 nucleotides read TGTGCCAGCAGCTTCCCTACAGGGGGAGAACACTATGGCTACACCTTC.

The V gene is TRBV5-1, the J gene TRBJ1-3; D is perhaps TRBD1 (6 bases). The length of the CDR3 is 17 residues. V lost 0 bases and J lost 0, with 13 bases in between. Germline-derived CDR1 and CDR2 are SGHRS and YFSETQ. This CDR3 reads CASSLGAGDRSGNTIYF. DNA of the CDR3: TGCGCCAGCAGCTTGGGGGCAGGGGACCGCTCTGGAAACACCATATATTTT.